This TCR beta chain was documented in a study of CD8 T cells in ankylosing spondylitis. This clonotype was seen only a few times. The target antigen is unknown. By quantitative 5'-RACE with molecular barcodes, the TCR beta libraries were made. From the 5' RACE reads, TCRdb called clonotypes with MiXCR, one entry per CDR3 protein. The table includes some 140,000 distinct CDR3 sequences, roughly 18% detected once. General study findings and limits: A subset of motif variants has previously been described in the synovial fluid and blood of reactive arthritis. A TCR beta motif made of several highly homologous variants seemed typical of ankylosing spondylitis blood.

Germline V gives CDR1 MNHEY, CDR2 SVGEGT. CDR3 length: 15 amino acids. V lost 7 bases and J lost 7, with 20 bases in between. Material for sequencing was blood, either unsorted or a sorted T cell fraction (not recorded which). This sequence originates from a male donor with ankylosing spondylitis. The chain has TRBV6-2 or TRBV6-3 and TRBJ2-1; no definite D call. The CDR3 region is CASTWVQAPLNEQFF. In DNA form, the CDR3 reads TGTGCCAGCACCTGGGTCCAGGCCCCGCTGAATGAGCAGTTCTTC.